This T cell receptor beta chain is drawn from a study of tumor and adjacent non-tumor tissue in lung cancer. The overall study: On average, productive TCRbeta reads reached roughly 4.2 million per sample.

This CDR3 has 15 amino acids. With 5 bases removed from V and 1 base from J, the gap between germline ends came to 14 bases. Per germline, CDR1 SEHNR and CDR2 FQNEAQ (reference sequence). TCRbeta libraries were built with three rounds of nested PCR, modified from ARM-PCR. TCRdb used MiXCR to reprocess the multiplex PCR reads, holding one entry per CDR3 protein. The table includes roughly 140,000 distinct CDR3 sequences, around 67% detected once. This clonotype was seen a single time. The antigen is unknown. A much larger clone is a single base away; this may be a read error. Findings of the study overall: Tumor TCR diversity, when higher, was linked to shorter survival. Top 100 clones took a larger repertoire share in normal lung.

No cell sorting was done before RNA was extracted from the tissue. This TCR was sampled from a man in his sixties with small cell lung cancer. Input material: lung tumor tissue. The rearrangement joins TRBV7-9 to TRBJ2-5; D perhaps matches TRBD1 (6 bases). CDR3 region: CASSLRGTLQETQYF. The CDR3, as DNA: TGTGCCAGCAGCCTAAGGGGGACCCTCCAAGAGACCCAGTACTTC.